The present entry profiles one T cell receptor (beta chain) with its context. A junction end diverges from the germline sequence, so it may reflect a read error. This specimen includes other DNA sequences encoding the same CDR3. Sequencing used immunoSEQ multiplex PCR; TCRdb keeps in-frame clones, though not all of them. The sample holds about 52,000 clones, approximately 91% seen once. This sample was taken from a study of Tregs in tolerant kidney transplant recipients. Mixed chimerism was transient after nonmyeloablative marrow transplants from related graft donors. Unstimulated regulatory T cells (CD4+CD25+CD127-), CD4+CD25- non-regulatory cells, CD4 and CD8 cells were FACS-sorted from thawed PBMCs. The sequence was obtained from a human patient who received a combined kidney and bone marrow transplant. Certain T cells may be donor cells from the graft. The material was CD8+ T cells from blood (PBMCs), obtained 24 months after the transplant.

The CDR3 loop is CASSLTGTGTYNSPLHF. CDR3 DNA: TGTGCCAGCAGCTTAACAGGGACAGGGACCTATAATTCCCCCCTCCACTTT. This chain connects TRBV7-2 to TRBJ1-6; 9 positions agree with TRBD1. From germline, CDR1 is SGHTA and CDR2 FQGNSA. The CDR3 runs to 17 residues.